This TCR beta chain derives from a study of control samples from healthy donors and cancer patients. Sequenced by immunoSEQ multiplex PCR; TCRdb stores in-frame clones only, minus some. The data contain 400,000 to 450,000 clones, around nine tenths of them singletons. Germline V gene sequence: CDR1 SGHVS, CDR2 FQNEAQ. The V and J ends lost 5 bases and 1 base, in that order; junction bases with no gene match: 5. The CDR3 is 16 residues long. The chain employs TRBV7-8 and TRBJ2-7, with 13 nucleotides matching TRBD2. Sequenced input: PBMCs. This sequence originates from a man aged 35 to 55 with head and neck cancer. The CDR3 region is CASSLWTSGSSYEQYF. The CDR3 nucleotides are TGTGCCAGCAGCCTATGGACTAGCGGGAGTTCCTACGAGCAGTACTTC.